The 3 T cell receptor beta chains given below trace back to one sample, sequenced in a study of graft-versus-host responses after intestinal transplantation. Profiling relied on immunoSEQ multiplex PCR, and the TCRdb table lists in-frame clones only, not all of them. The sample lists some 77,000 clones, about 92% occurring once. Sequenced material: PBMCs, taken 98 days after intestinal transplantation. These receptors were taken from a human patient who received an intestinal transplant, so some T cells may come from the graft donor.

The V gene is TRBV28, the J gene TRBJ1-1, with D possibly being TRBD1 (5 bases). This CDR3 is 15 amino acids long. Germline CDR1 MDHEN, CDR2 SYDVKM. V was clipped by 3 bases and J by 3 bases, with 14 bases between them. The CDR3 DNA reads as TGTGCCAGCAGTTTTTATACAGGCCCCTACACTGAAGCTTTCTTT. Protein product: CASSFYTGPYTEAFF.

The chain uses TRBV19 and TRBJ2-7; D ambiguous. Trimming removed 1 base at V and 1 base at J, with 8 bases between. Germline V lookup: CDR1 LNHDA, CDR2 SQIVND (reference sequence). This CDR3 spans 14 amino acids. The CDR3 DNA reads TGTGCCAGTAGTATAGGCGGCACATCCTACGAGCAGTACTTC. Protein product: CASSIGGTSYEQYF.

The rearrangement uses TRBV11-1 and TRBJ2-1; possibly TRBD2 for D (6 bases). V shed 1 base and J shed 9 bases, with 16 bases lying between them. This CDR3 has 15 residues. Germline V gene data show CDR1 as SGHAT and CDR2 as FQDESV (reference sequence). CDR3 coding DNA: TGTGCCAGCAGCTTAGAGTCAGGTGTGGGACTTGAGCAGTTCTTC. It is translated as CASSLESGVGLEQFF.